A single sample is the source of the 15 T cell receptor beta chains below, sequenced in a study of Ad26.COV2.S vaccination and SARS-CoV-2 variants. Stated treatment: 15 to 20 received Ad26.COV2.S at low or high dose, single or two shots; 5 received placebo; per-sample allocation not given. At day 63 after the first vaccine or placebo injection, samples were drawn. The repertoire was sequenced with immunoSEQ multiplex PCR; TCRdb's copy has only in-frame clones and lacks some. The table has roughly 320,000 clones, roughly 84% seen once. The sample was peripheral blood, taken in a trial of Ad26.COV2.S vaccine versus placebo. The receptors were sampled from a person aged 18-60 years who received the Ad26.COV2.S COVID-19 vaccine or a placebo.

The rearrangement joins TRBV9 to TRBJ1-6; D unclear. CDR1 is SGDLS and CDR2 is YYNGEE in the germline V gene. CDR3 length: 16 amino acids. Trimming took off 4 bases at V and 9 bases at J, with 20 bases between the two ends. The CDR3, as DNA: TGTGCCAGCAGCCCCCGAGAGGCAGCCGGAATTTCACCCCTCCACTTT. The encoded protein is CASSPREAAGISPLHF. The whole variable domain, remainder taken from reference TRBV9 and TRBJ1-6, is DSGVTQTPKHLITATGQRVTLRCSPRSGDLSVYWYQQSLDQGLQFLIQYYNGEERAKGNILERFSAQQFPDLHSELNLSSLELGDSALYFCASSPREAAGISPLHFGNGTRLTVT.

The CDR3: CASSPPDAGDSNQPQHF. The CDR3 region has the DNA TGTGCCAGCTCACCACCGGACGCAGGAGATAGCAATCAGCCCCAGCATTTT. This sequence joins TRBV18 and TRBJ1-5; unclear D gene. Germline V gene sequence: CDR1 KGHSH, CDR2 LQKENI. V lost 0 bases and J 0 bases, leaving 12 bases between the germline ends. This CDR3 has 17 amino acids.

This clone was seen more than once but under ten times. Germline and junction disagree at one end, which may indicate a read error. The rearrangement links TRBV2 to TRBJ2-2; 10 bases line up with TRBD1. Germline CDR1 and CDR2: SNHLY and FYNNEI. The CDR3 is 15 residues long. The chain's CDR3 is CANSPGQGPTGELFF. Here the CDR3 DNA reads TGTGCCAACAGTCCGGGACAGGGGCCCACCGGGGAGCTGTTTTTT.

CDR3 coding DNA: TGTGCCAGCAGCCAAGATCGCCTAGCGGGCGCGACCCAGTACTTC. The encoded protein is CASSQDRLAGATQYF. The chain carries TRBV3-1 (or the pseudogene TRBV3-2) and TRBJ2-5; 8 nucleotides align to TRBD2. Germline assignment: CDR1 LGHDT and CDR2 YNNKEL (reference sequence). The CDR3 totals 15 residues. V lost 0 bases to trimming and J lost 7 bases; unmatched junction nucleotides: 7.

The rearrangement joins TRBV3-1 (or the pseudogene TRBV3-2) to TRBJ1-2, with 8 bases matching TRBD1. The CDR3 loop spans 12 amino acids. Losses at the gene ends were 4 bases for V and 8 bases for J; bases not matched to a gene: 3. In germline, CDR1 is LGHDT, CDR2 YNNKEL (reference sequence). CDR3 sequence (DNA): TGTGCCAGCAGCCCGGGGACAGGCGGCTACACCTTC. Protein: CASSPGTGGYTF.

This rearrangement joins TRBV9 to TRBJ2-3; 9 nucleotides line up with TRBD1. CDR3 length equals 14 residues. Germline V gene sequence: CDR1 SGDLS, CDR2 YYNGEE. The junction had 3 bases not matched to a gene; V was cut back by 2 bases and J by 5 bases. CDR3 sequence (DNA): TGTGCCAGCAGCGTCACAGGGGGCGTAGATACGCAGTATTTT. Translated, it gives CASSVTGGVDTQYF.

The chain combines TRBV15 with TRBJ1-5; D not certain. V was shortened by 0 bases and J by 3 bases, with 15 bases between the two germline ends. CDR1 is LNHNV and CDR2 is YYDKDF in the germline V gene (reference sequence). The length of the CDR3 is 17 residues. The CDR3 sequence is CATSREPQQAYNQPQHF. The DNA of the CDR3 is TGTGCCACCAGCAGAGAACCCCAGCAGGCCTACAATCAGCCCCAGCATTTT.

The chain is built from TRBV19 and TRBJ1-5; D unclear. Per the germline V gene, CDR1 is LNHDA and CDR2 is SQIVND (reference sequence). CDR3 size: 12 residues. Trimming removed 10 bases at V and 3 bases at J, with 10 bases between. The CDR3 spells CATEGFNQPQHF. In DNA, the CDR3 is TGTGCCACCGAGGGATTCAATCAGCCCCAGCATTTT.

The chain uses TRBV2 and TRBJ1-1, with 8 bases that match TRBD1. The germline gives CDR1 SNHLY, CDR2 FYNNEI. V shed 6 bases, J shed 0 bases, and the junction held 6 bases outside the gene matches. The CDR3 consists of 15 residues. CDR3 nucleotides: TGTGCCAGCAGGCGGACAGGGCCCATGAACACTGAAGCTTTCTTT. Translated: CASRRTGPMNTEAFF. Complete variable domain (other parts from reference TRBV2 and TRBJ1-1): EPEVTQTPSHQVTQMGQEVILRCVPISNHLYFYWYRQILGQKVEFLVSFYNNEISEKSEIFDDQFSVERPDGSNFTLKIRSTKLEDSAMYFCASRRTGPMNTEAFFGQGTRLTVV.

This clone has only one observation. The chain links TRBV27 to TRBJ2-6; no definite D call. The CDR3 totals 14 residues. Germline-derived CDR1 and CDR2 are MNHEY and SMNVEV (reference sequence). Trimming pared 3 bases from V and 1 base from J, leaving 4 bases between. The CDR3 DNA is TGTGCCAGCAGTTTCAGTTCTGGGGCCAACGTCCTGACTTTC. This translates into CASSFSSGANVLTF.

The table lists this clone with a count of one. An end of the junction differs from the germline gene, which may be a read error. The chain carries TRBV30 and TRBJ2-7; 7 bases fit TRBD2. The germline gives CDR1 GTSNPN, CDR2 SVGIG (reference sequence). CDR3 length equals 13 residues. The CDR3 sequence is CAGRKRGIYEQYF. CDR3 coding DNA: TGCGCCGGAAGGAAGCGGGGTATCTACGAGCAGTACTTC. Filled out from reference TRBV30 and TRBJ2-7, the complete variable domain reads SQTIHQWPATLVQPVGSPLSLECTVEGTSNPNLYWYRQAAGRGLQLLFYSVGIGQISSEVPQNLSASRPQDRQFILSSKKLLLSDSGFYLCAGRKRGIYEQYFGPGTRLTVT.

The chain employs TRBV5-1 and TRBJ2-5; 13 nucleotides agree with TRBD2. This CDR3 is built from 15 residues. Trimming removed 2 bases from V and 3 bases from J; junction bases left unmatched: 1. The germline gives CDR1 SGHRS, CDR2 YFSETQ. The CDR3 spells CASSLLAGGKETQYF. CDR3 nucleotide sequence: TGCGCCAGCAGCTTACTAGCGGGGGGGAAAGAGACCCAGTACTTC.

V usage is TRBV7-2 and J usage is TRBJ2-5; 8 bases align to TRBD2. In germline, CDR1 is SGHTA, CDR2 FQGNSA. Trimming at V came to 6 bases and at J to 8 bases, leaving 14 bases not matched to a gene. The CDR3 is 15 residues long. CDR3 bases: TGTGCCAGCAGGCCCTCCGGGGGGGGGCTGGAAACCCAGTACTTC. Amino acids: CASRPSGGGLETQYF.

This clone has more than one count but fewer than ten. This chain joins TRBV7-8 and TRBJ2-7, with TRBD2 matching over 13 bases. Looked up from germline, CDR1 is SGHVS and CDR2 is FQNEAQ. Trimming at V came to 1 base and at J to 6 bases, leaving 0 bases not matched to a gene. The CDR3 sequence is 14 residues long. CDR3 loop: CASSLGLAGGEQYF. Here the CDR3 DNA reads TGTGCCAGCAGCTTAGGACTAGCGGGGGGCGAGCAGTACTTC.

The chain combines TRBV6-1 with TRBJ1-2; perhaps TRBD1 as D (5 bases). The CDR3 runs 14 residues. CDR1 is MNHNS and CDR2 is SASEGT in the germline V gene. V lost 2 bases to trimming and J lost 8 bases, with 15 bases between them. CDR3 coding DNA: TGTGCCAGCAGTGAATGGGGGGGACTGAACGGCTACACCTTC. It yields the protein CASSEWGGLNGYTF.